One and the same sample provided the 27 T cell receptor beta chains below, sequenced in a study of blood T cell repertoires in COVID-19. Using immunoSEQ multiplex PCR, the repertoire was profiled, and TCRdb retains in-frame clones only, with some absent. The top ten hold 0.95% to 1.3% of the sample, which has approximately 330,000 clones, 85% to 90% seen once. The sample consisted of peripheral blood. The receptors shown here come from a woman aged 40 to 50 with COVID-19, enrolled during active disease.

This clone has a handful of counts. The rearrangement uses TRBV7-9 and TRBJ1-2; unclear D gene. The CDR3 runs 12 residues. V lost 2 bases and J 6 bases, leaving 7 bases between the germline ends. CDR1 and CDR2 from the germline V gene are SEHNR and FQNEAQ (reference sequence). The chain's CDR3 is CASSLISDGYTF. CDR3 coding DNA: TGTGCCAGCAGCTTAATCTCGGATGGCTACACCTTC. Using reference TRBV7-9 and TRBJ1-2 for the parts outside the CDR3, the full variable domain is DTGVSQNPRHKITKRGQNVTFRCDPISEHNRLYWYRQTLGQGPEFLTYFQNEAQLEKSRLLSDRFSAERPKGSFSTLEIQRTEQGDSAMYLCASSLISDGYTFGSGTRLTVV.

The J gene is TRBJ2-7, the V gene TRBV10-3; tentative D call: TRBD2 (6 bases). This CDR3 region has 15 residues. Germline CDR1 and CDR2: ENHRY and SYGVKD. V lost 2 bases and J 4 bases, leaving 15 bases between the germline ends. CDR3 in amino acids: CAISEDWASVYEQYF. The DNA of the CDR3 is TGTGCCATCAGTGAGGATTGGGCTAGCGTGTACGAGCAGTACTTC.

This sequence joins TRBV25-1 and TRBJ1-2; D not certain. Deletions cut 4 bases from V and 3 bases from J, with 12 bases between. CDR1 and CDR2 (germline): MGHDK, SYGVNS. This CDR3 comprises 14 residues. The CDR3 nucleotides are TGTGCCAGCAGTGCGGGCCGCGGGGACTATGGCTACACCTTC. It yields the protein CASSAGRGDYGYTF.

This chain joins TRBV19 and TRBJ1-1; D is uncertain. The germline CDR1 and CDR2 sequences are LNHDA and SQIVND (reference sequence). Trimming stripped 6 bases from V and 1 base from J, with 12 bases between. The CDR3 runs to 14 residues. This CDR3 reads CASRPGYQNTEAFF. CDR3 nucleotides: TGTGCCAGTAGACCGGGTTATCAGAACACTGAAGCTTTCTTT.

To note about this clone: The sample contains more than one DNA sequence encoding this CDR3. The CDR3 nucleotides are TGTGCCTGGAGTACCCTCGCGGAGACCCAGTACTTC. Encoded protein: CAWSTLAETQYF. The rearrangement joins TRBV30 to TRBJ2-5, with D unclear. CDR3 length: 12 residues. CDR1 is GTSNPN, CDR2 SVGIG, per germline (reference sequence). V lost 2 bases to trimming and J lost 5 bases, with 9 bases between them.

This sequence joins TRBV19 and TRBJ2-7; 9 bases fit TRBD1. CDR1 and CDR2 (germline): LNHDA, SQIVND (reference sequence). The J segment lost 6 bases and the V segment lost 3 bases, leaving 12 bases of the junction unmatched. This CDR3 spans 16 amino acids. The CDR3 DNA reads TGTGCCAGTAGTATGTCTCTGGGACAGGGTACTAGCGAGCAGTACTTC. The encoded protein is CASSMSLGQGTSEQYF. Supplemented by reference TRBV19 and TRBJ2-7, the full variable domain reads DGGITQSPKYLFRKEGQNVTLSCEQNLNHDAMYWYRQDPGQGLRLIYYSQIVNDFQKGDIAEGYSVSREKKESFPLTVTSAQKNPTAFYLCASSMSLGQGTSEQYFGPGTRLTVT.

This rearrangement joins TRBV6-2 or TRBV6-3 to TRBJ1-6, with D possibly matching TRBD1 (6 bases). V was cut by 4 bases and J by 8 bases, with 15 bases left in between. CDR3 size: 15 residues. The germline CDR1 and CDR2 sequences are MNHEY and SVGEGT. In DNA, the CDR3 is TGTGCCAGCAGTTCCAGCGACAGGCAGTATTCACCCCTCCACTTT. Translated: CASSSSDRQYSPLHF.

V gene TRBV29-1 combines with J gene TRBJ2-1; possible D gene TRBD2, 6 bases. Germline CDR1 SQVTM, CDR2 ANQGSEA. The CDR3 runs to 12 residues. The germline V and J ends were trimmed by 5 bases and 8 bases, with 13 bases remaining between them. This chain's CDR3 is CSVSGLQDEQFF. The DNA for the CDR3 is TGCAGCGTTTCGGGACTCCAGGATGAGCAGTTCTTC.

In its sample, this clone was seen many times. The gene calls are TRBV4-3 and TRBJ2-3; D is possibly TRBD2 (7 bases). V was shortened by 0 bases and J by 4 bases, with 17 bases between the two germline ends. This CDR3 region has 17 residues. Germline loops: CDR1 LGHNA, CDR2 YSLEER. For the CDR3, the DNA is TGCGCCAGCAGCCAAGATCGAACGGGGGGCGCCGCAGATACGCAGTATTTT. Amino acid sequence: CASSQDRTGGAADTQYF.

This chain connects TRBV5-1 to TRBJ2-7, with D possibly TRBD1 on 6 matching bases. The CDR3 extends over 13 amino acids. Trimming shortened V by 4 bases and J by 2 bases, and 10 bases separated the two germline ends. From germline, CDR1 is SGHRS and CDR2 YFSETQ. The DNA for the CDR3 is TGCGCCAGCAGCCAGGGGTCAACCTACGAGCAGTACTTC. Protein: CASSQGSTYEQYF.

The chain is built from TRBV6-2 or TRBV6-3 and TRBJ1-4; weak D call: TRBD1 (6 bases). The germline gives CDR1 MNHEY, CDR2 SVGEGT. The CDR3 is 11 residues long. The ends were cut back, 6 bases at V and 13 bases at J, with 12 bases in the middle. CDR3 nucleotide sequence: TGTGCCAGCAGCCAAGGGACAAGACTGTTTTTT. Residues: CASSQGTRLFF.

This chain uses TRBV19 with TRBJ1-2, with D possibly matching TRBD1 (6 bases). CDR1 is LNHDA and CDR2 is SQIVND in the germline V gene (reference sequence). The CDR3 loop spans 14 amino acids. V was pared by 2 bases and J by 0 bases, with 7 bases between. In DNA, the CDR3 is TGTGCCAGTAGTATAACAGGGACTAACTATGGCTACACCTTC. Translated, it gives CASSITGTNYGYTF.

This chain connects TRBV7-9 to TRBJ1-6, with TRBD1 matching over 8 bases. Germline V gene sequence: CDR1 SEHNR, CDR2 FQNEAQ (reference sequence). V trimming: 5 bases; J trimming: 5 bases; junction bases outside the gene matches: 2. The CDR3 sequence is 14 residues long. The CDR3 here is CASSRTGNNSPLHF. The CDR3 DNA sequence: TGTGCCAGCAGCCGGACAGGGAATAATTCACCCCTCCACTTT. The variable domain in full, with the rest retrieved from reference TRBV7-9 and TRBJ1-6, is DTGVSQNPRHKITKRGQNVTFRCDPISEHNRLYWYRQTLGQGPEFLTYFQNEAQLEKSRLLSDRFSAERPKGSFSTLEIQRTEQGDSAMYLCASSRTGNNSPLHFGNGTRLTVT.

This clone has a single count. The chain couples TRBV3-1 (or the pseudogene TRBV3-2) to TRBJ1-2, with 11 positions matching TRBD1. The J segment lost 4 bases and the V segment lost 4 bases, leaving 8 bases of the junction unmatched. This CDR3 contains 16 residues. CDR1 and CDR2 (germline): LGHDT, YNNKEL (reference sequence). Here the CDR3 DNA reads TGTGCCAGCAGCCGAACCGGACAGGGGGCAGGCTATGGCTACACCTTC. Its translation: CASSRTGQGAGYGYTF.

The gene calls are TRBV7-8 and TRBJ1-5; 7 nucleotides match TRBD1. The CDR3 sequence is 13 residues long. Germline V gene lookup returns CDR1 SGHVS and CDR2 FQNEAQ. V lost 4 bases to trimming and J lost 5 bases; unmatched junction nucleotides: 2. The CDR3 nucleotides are TGTGCCAGCAGCTCCGGGACAGATCAGCCCCAGCATTTT. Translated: CASSSGTDQPQHF.

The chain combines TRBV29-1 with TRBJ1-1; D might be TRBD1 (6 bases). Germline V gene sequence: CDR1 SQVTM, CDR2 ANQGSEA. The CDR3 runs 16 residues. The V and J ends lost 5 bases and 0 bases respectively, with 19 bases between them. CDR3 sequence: CSVQSRYREMNTEAFF. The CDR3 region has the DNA TGCAGCGTTCAATCCCGGTACAGGGAAATGAACACTGAAGCTTTCTTT.

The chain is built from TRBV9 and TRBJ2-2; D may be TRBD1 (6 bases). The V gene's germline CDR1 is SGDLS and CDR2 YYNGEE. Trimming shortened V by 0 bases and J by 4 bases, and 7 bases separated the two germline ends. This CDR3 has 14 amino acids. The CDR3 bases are TGTGCCAGCAGCGTAGTCAGGGGCACCGGGGAGCTGTTTTTT. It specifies CASSVVRGTGELFF. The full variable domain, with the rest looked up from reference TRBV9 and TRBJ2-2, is DSGVTQTPKHLITATGQRVTLRCSPRSGDLSVYWYQQSLDQGLQFLIQYYNGEERAKGNILERFSAQQFPDLHSELNLSSLELGDSALYFCASSVVRGTGELFFGEGSRLTVL.

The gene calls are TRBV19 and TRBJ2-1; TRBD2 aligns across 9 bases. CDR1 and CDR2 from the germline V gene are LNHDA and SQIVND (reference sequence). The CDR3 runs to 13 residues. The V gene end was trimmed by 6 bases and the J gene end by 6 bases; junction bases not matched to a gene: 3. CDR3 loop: CASRMTSGNEQFF. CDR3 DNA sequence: TGTGCCAGTAGAATGACTAGCGGCAATGAGCAGTTCTTC. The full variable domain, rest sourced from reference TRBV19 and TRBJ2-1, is DGGITQSPKYLFRKEGQNVTLSCEQNLNHDAMYWYRQDPGQGLRLIYYSQIVNDFQKGDIAEGYSVSREKKESFPLTVTSAQKNPTAFYLCASRMTSGNEQFFGPGTRLTVL.

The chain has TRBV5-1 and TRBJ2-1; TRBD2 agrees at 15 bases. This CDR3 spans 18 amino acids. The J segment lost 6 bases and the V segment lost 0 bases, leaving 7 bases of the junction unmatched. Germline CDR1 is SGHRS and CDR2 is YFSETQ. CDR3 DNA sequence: TGCGCCAGCAGCTTGGTCGGGGGGGGACTAGCGGGAGGCAATGAGCAGTTCTTC. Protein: CASSLVGGGLAGGNEQFF.

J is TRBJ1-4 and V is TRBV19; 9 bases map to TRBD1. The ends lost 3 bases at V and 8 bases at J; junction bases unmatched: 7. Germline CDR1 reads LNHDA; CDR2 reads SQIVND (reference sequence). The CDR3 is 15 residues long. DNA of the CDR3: TGTGCCAGTAGTATCAAACAGGGGGCCAGGGAAAAACTGTTTTTT. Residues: CASSIKQGAREKLFF. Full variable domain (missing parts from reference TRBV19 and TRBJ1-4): DGGITQSPKYLFRKEGQNVTLSCEQNLNHDAMYWYRQDPGQGLRLIYYSQIVNDFQKGDIAEGYSVSREKKESFPLTVTSAQKNPTAFYLCASSIKQGAREKLFFGSGTQLSVL.

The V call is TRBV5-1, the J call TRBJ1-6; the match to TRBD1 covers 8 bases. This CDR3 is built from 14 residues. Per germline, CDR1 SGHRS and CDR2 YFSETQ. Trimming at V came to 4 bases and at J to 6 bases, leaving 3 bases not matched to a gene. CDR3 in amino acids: CASSEQGGNSPLHF. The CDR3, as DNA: TGCGCCAGCAGCGAACAGGGGGGTAATTCACCCCTCCACTTT.

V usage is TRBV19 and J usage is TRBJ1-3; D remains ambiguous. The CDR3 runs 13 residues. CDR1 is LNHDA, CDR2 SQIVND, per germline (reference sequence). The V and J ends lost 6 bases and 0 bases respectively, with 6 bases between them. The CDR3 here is CASRQVSGNTIYF. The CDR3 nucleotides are TGTGCCAGTAGGCAGGTCTCTGGAAACACCATATATTTT.

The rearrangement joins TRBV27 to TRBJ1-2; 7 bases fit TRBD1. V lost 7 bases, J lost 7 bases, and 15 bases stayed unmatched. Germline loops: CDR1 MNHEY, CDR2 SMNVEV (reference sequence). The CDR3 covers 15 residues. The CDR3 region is CASTLNGEGGAGYTF. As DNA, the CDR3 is TGTGCCAGCACCCTTAATGGGGAAGGGGGCGCTGGCTACACCTTC.

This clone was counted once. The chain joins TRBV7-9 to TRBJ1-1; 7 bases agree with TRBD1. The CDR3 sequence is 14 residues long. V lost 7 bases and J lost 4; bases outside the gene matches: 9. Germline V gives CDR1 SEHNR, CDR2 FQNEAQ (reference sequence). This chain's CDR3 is CASTRDRVPTEAFF. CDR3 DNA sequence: TGTGCCAGCACCAGAGACAGGGTACCCACTGAAGCTTTCTTT. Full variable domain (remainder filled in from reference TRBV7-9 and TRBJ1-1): DTGVSQNPRHKITKRGQNVTFRCDPISEHNRLYWYRQTLGQGPEFLTYFQNEAQLEKSRLLSDRFSAERPKGSFSTLEIQRTEQGDSAMYLCASTRDRVPTEAFFGQGTRLTVV.

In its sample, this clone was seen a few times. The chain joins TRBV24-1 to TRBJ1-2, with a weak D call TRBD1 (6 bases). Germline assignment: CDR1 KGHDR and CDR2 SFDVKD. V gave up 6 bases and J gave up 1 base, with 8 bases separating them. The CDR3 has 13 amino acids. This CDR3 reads CATSSDSNYGYTF. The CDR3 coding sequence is TGTGCCACCAGTTCGGACAGTAACTATGGCTACACCTTC.

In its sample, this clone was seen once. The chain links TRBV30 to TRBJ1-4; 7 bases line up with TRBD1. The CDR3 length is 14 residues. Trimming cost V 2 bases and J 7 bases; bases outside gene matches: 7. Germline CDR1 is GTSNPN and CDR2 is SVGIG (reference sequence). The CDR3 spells CAWSLAGGSEKLFF. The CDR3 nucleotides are TGTGCCTGGAGTTTGGCAGGGGGGAGTGAAAAACTGTTTTTT.

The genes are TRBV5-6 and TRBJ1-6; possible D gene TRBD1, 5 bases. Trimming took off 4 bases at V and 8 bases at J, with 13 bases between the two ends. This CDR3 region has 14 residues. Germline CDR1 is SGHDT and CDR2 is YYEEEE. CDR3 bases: TGTGCCAGCAGCCCCCCCGGGGGGGATTCACCCCTCCACTTT. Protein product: CASSPPGGDSPLHF.